The clone carrying this TCR beta chain was observed once. Its specificity is not known. Some clones are missing from TCRdb's copy, which holds only in-frame ones; the method was immunoSEQ multiplex PCR. The sample has approximately 100,000 clones, 85% to 90% seen once. This specimen comes from a study of T cell responses to AZD1222 COVID-19 vaccine. The study's findings and limits: Donors were largely white British and mainly female; clonal diversity was possibly underestimated.

Germline-derived CDR1 and CDR2 are LGHDT and YNNKEL (reference sequence). This CDR3 has 14 amino acids. Trimming took 0 bases from V and 9 from J, leaving 12 bases between them. This chain links TRBV3-1 (or the pseudogene TRBV3-2) with TRBJ1-5, with D perhaps matching TRBD1 (5 bases). The material was peripheral blood, obtained on day 0 of AZD1222 vaccination. The sequence derives from an adult in good health. This CDR3 is CASSQDSTERPQHF. Written as DNA, the CDR3 is TGTGCCAGCAGCCAAGATTCGACAGAGCGGCCCCAGCATTTT.